The sequence of this TCR beta chain was determined in a study of T cell responses to AZD1222 COVID-19 vaccine. There are 16 residues in the CDR3. Trimming at V came to 3 bases and at J to 3 bases, leaving 6 bases not matched to a gene. Looked up from germline, CDR1 is KGHDR and CDR2 is SFDVKD. Method: immunoSEQ multiplex PCR; TCRdb's copy keeps in-frame clones and lacks some. This sample has around 170,000 clones; approximately 89% occur once, and the top ten carry around 4%. The sequences come from peripheral blood, collected on day 0 of AZD1222 vaccination. The chain combines TRBV24-1 with TRBJ2-1, with 8 bases aligning to TRBD2. This clonotype was obtained from an adult in good health. In nucleotides, the CDR3 is TGTGCCACCAGTGATCCCACTAGCGGTAACTACAATGAGCAGTTCTTC. Protein: CATSDPTSGNYNEQFF.